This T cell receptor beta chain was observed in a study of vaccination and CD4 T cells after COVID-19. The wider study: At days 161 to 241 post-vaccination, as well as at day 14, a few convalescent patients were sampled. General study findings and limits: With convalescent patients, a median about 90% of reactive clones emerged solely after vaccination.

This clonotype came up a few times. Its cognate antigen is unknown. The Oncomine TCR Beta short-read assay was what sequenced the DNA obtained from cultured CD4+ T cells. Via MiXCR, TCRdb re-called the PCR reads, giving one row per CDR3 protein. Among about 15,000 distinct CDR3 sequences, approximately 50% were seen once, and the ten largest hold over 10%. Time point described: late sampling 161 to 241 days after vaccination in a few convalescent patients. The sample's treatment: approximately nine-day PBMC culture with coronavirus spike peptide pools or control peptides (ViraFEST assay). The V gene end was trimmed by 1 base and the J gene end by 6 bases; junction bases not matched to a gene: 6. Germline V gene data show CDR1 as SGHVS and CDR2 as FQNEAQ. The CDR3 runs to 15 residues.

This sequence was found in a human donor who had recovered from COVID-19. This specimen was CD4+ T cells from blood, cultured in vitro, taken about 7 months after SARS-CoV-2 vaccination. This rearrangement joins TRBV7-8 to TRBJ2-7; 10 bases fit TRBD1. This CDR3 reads CASSLERDRGLEQYF. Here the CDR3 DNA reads TGTGCCAGCAGCTTAGAGAGAGACAGGGGGCTCGAGCAGTACTTC.